This TCR beta chain was retrieved from a study of blood T cell repertoires in COVID-19. At the level of the study: Specimens from acute and convalescent COVID-19 originated in the United States, Italy and Spain. In each case, the material was cDNA or gDNA derived from T cells, B-cell-depleted T cells, or PBMCs.

Original processing methods: Nucleated cell counts were estimated from reference gene primer amplification. The protocol was immunoSEQ multiplex PCR, while the TCRdb copy is restricted to in-frame clones and leaves out a portion. From that table come the V and J calls and clone size; the DNA was used to work out D and trimming. The sample holds some 110,000 clones, approximately 90% seen once. The sequence came from a human donor in a cohort sampled during active COVID-19. Sequencing input: peripheral blood.

CDR3 sequence reads: CASRQQGYSNQPQHF. The CDR3 DNA reads as TGTGCCAGCAGGCAGCAGGGGTATAGCAATCAGCCCCAGCATTTT. The rearrangement uses TRBV28 and TRBJ1-5, with TRBD1 as a possible D gene (6 bases). The CDR3 is 15 amino acids. Germline CDR1 MDHEN, CDR2 SYDVKM. Deletions cut 6 bases from V and 0 bases from J, with 12 bases between.